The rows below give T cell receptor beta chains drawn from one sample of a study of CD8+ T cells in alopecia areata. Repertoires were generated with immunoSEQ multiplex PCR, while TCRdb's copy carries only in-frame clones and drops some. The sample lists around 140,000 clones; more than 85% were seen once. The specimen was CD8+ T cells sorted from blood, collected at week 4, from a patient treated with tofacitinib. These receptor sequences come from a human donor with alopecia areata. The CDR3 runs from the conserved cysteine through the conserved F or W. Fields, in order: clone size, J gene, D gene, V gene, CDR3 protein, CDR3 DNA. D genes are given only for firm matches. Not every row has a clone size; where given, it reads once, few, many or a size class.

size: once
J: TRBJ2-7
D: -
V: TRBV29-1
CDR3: CSVETNRGYEQYF
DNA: TGCAGCGTTGAGACCAACCGGGGTTACGAGCAGTACTTC

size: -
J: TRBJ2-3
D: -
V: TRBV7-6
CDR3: CASSRRLGTDTQYF
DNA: TGTGCCAGCAGCAGACGGCTAGGCACAGATACGCAGTATTTT

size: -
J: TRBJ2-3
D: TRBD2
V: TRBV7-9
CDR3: CASSLLREGLPDTQYF
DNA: TGTGCCAGCAGCTTATTGCGGGAGGGCCTACCAGATACGCAGTATTTT

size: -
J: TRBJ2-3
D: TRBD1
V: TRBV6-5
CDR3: CASSYLTGSTDTQYF
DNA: TGTGCCAGCAGTTACCTGACAGGGAGCACAGATACGCAGTATTTT

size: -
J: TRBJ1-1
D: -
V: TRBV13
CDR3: CASSSSDRIDAEAFF
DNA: TGTGCCAGCAGCTCCTCTGACAGGATTGACGCTGAAGCTTTCTTT

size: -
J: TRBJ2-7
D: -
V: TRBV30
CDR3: CACRGVTYEQYF
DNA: TGTGCCTGCAGGGGTGTAACCTACGAGCAGTACTTC

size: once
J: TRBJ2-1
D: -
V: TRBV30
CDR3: CAWSTPDRYNEQFF
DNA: TGTGCCTGGAGTACCCCGGACAGATACAATGAGCAGTTCTTC

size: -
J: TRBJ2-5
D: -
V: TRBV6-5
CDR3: CASTESVTETQYF
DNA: TGTGCCAGCACCGAATCTGTTACTGAGACCCAGTACTTC

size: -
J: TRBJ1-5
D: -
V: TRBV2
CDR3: CASRDFSNQPQHF
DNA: TGTGCCAGCAGGGACTTTAGCAATCAGCCCCAGCATTTT

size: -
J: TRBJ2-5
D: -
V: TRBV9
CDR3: CASSVMGTHETQYF
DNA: TGTGCCAGCAGCGTAATGGGCACCCACGAGACCCAGTACTTC

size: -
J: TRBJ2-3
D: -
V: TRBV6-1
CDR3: CASMDRETRTDTQYF
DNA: TGTGCCAGCATGGATAGGGAAACACGCACAGATACGCAGTATTTT

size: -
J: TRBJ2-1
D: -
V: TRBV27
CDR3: CASSGTYNEQFF
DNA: TGTGCCAGCAGCGGGACTTACAATGAGCAGTTCTTC

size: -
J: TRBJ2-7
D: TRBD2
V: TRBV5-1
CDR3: CASGPGLRGDEQYF
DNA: TGCGCCAGTGGTCCGGGACTGCGGGGGGACGAGCAGTACTTC

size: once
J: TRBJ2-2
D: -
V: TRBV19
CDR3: CASSAPGLSGELFF
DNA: TGTGCCAGTAGTGCCCCAGGGTTATCCGGGGAGCTGTTTTTT